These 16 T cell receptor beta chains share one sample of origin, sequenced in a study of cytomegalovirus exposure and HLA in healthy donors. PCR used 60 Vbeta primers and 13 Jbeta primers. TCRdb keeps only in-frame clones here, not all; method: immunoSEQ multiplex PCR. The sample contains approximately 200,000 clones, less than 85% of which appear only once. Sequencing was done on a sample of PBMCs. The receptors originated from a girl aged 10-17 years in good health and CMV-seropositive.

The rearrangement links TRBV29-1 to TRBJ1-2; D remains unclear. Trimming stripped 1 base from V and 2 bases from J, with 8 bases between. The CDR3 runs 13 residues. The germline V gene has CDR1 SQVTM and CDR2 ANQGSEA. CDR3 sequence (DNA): TGCAGCGTTGAAGTCAGCGGGAACTATGGCTACACCTTC. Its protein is CSVEVSGNYGYTF.

CDR3 DNA sequence: TGTGCCAGCAGCTTAGCCGCGGGGGTCCCGGGTACGCAGTATTTT. It yields the protein CASSLAAGVPGTQYF. The chain combines TRBV7-2 with TRBJ2-3; TRBD2 matches 7 bases. The germline V gene has CDR1 SGHTA and CDR2 FQGNSA. After removal of 0 bases from V and 8 bases from J, the junction contained 8 bases not matched to a gene. This CDR3 spans 15 amino acids.

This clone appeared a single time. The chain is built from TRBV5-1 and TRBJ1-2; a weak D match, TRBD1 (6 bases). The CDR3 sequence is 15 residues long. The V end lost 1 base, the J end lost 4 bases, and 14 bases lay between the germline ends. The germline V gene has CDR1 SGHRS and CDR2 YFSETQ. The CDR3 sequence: CASSLNAGASYGYTF. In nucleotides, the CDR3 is TGCGCCAGCAGCTTGAACGCAGGGGCCTCCTATGGCTACACCTTC.

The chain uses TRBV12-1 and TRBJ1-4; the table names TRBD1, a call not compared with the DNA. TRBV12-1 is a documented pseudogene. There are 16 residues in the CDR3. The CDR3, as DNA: TGTGCCAGCAGCTTTTGGACAGGGGGGAAGGGGGAAAAACTGTTTTTT. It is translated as CASSFWTGGKGEKLFF.

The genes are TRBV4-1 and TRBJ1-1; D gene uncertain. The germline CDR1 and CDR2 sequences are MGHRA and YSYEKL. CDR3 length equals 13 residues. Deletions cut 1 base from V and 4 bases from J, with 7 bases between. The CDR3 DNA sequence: TGCGCCAGCAGCCAAGCTCCTATCACTGAAGCTTTCTTT. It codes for CASSQAPITEAFF.

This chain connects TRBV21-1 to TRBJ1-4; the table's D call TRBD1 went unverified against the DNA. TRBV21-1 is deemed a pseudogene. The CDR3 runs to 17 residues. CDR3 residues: CASSKAPSRATNEKLFF. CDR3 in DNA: TGTGCCAGCAGCAAGGCCCCCTCCAGGGCTACTAATGAAAAACTGTTTTTT.

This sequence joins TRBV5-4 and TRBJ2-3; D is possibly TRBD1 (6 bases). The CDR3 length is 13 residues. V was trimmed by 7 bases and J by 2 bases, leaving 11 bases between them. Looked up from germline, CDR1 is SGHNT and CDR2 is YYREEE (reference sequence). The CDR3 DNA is TGTGCCAGCGGCGGACAGCCCACAGATACGCAGTATTTT. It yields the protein CASGGQPTDTQYF.

For the CDR3, the DNA is TGTGCCAGCAGTTACGCTTCCAGGGTAGATACGCAGTATTTT. It encodes CASSYASRVDTQYF. The chain links TRBV6-5 to TRBJ2-3, with D perhaps matching TRBD1 (5 bases). The CDR3 contains 14 residues. Germline loops: CDR1 MNHEY, CDR2 SVGAGI. Trimming shortened V by 2 bases and J by 5 bases, and 11 bases separated the two germline ends.

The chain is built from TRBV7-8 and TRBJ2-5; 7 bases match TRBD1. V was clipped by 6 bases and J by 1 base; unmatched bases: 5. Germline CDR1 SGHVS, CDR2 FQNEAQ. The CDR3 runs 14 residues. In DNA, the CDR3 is TGTGCCAGCAGACCTGACAGGGCCCAAGAGACCCAGTACTTC. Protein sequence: CASRPDRAQETQYF.

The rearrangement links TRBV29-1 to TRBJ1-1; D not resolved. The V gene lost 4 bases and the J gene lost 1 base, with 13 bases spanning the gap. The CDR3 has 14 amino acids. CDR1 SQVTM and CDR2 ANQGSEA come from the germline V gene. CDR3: CSVVPQMSNTEAFF. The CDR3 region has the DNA TGCAGCGTTGTTCCCCAGATGTCGAACACTGAAGCTTTCTTT.

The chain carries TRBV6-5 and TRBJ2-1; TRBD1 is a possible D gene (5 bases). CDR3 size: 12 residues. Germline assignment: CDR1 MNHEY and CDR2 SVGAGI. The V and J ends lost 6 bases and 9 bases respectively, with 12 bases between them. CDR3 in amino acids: CASSTLRGEQFF. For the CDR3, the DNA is TGTGCCAGCAGCACCCTTAGGGGTGAGCAGTTCTTC.

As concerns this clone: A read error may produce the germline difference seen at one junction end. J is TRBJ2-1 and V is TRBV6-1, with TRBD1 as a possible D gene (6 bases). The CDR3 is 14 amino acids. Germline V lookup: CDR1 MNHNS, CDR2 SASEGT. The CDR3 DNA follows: TGTGTCAGCTCAGGGGCTTGGAAGCCCAATGAGCAGTTCTTC. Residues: CVSSGAWKPNEQFF.

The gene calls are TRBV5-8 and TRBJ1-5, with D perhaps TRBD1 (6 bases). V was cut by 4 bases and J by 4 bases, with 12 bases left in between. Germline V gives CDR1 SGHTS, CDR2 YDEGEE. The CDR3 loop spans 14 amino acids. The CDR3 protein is CASSLEGVNQPQHF. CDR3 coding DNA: TGTGCCAGCAGCCTTGAGGGGGTAAATCAGCCCCAGCATTTT.

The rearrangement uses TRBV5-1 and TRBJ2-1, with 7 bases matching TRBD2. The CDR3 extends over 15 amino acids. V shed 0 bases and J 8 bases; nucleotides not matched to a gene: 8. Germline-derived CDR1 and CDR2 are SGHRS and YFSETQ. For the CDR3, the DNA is TGCGCCAGCAGCTTGGCAGCGGGGTCGGGCGATGAGCAGTTCTTC. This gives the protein CASSLAAGSGDEQFF.

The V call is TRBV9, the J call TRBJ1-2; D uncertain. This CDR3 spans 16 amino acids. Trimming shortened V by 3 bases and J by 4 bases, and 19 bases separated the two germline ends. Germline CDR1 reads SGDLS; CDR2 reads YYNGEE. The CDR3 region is CASSAGPGSPPYGYTF. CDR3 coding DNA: TGTGCCAGCAGCGCCGGACCGGGATCACCACCCTATGGCTACACCTTC.

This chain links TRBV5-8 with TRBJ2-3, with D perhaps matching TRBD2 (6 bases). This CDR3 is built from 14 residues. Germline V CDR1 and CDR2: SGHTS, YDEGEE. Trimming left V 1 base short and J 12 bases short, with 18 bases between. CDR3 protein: CASSLSLRGQTQYF. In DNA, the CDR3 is TGTGCCAGCAGCTTGTCCCTGCGGGGCCAAACTCAGTATTTT. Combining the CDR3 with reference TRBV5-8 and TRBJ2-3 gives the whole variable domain EAGVTQSPTHLIKTRGQQATLRCSPISGHTSVYWYQQALGLGLQFLLWYDEGEERNRGNFPPRFSGRQFPNYSSELNVNALELEDSALYLCASSLSLRGQTQYFGPGTRLTVL.